Listed here are 23 T cell receptor beta chains from one sample, sequenced in a study of cytomegalovirus exposure and HLA in healthy donors. TCRdb keeps only in-frame clones here, not all; method: immunoSEQ multiplex PCR. The sample carries 200,000 to 300,000 clones, more than 75% recorded once. Sequenced input: PBMCs. The source is a woman in her 30s in good health and CMV-seropositive.

V and J are TRBV5-4 and TRBJ2-3; 8 bases fit TRBD1. Trimming cost V 4 bases and J 1 base; bases outside gene matches: 8. The CDR3 runs 16 residues. Germline loops: CDR1 SGHNT, CDR2 YYREEE (reference sequence). CDR3 region: CASSPNPGGGTDTQYF. CDR3 sequence (DNA): TGTGCCAGCAGCCCAAATCCAGGGGGCGGCACAGATACGCAGTATTTT.

The genes are TRBV5-6 and TRBJ2-2; 7 bases map to TRBD2. V lost 4 bases and J lost 0; bases outside the gene matches: 6. CDR1 SGHDT and CDR2 YYEEEE come from the germline V gene. CDR3 length: 16 amino acids. CDR3 sequence: CASSEVAGSNTGELFF. The DNA of the CDR3 is TGTGCCAGCAGCGAGGTAGCGGGTTCGAACACCGGGGAGCTGTTTTTT.

The genes are TRBV6-1 and TRBJ1-3; 7 bases line up with TRBD1. This CDR3 region has 14 residues. V dropped 8 bases and J dropped 1; count of bases not matched to a gene: 5. CDR1 MNHNS and CDR2 SASEGT come from the germline V gene. The CDR3 nucleotides read TGTGCCAGCCGACAACAGGGGTCTGGAAACACCATATATTTT. The encoded protein is CASRQQGSGNTIYF.

The DNA of the CDR3 is TGTGCCAGCAGAACGGGACAGGGGTCATTAGGCTACACCTTC. This translates into CASRTGQGSLGYTF. This sequence joins TRBV5-4 and TRBJ1-2, with 10 bases matching TRBD1. With 5 bases clipped from V and 8 bases from J, the junction kept 9 bases outside the gene matches. CDR1 is SGHNT, CDR2 YYREEE, per germline (reference sequence). The CDR3 spans 14 residues.

The rearrangement uses TRBV28 and TRBJ1-4; possibly TRBD1 for D (6 bases). Trimming left V 3 bases short and J 3 bases short, with 14 bases between. Germline assignment: CDR1 MDHEN and CDR2 SYDVKM. This CDR3 comprises 16 residues. CDR3 region: CASSFPDRISNEKLFF. Here the CDR3 DNA reads TGTGCCAGCAGTTTTCCCGACAGGATATCTAATGAAAAACTGTTTTTT.

This clone was recorded once. The chain has TRBV9 and TRBJ2-5, with a tentative D call TRBD1 (5 bases). V lost 0 bases, J lost 3 bases, and 9 bases lay in between. Germline V gene data show CDR1 as SGDLS and CDR2 as YYNGEE. The CDR3 is 14 amino acids. CDR3 sequence reads: CASSVGDREETQYF. The CDR3 DNA reads as TGTGCCAGCAGCGTAGGAGACAGAGAAGAGACCCAGTACTTC.

The J gene is TRBJ2-2, the V gene TRBV27; TRBD2 matches 11 bases. CDR1 is MNHEY and CDR2 is SMNVEV in the germline V gene (reference sequence). The CDR3 consists of 16 residues. J was trimmed by 2 bases and V by 6 bases; bases with no gene match: 5. For the CDR3, the DNA is TGTGCCAGCAGCCCACTAGCGGGAGACAACACCGGGGAGCTGTTTTTT. Its protein product is CASSPLAGDNTGELFF.

The genes are TRBV27 and TRBJ1-1, with a tentative D call TRBD1 (5 bases). Deletions cut 6 bases from V and 6 bases from J, with 11 bases between. Germline V gene sequence: CDR1 MNHEY, CDR2 SMNVEV (reference sequence). The CDR3 contains 12 residues. The CDR3 sequence: CASRRGASEAFF. The CDR3 coding sequence is TGTGCCAGCAGGCGCGGGGCTTCTGAAGCTTTCTTT.

This chain joins TRBV27 and TRBJ2-4; a weak D match, TRBD2 (6 bases). The germline CDR1 and CDR2 sequences are MNHEY and SMNVEV (reference sequence). Deletions cut 3 bases from V and 9 bases from J, with 15 bases between. The CDR3 contains 14 residues. The CDR3 coding sequence is TGTGCCAGCAGTTTGCGGCGGGATCCCATCATTCAGTACTTC. This gives the protein CASSLRRDPIIQYF.

V is TRBV7-9 and J is TRBJ2-1; a possible D gene is TRBD1 (6 bases). The CDR3 runs 16 residues. Looked up from germline, CDR1 is SEHNR and CDR2 is FQNEAQ (reference sequence). The V gene lost 5 bases and the J gene lost 7 bases, with 21 bases spanning the gap. The CDR3 loop reads CASSPLTGPVRNEQFF. The CDR3 DNA follows: TGTGCCAGCAGCCCCCTGACAGGCCCGGTGAGAAATGAGCAGTTCTTC.

The rearrangement links TRBV5-1 to TRBJ2-3; D possibly corresponds to TRBD1 (6 bases). CDR1 is SGHRS, CDR2 YFSETQ, per germline. The CDR3 has 15 residues. The ends were cut back, 9 bases at V and 0 bases at J, with 17 bases in the middle. The CDR3 protein is CATKKGVTSTDTQYF. In DNA form, the CDR3 reads TGCGCCACCAAGAAGGGGGTAACTAGCACAGATACGCAGTATTTT.

This clone occurred once. V gene TRBV7-9 combines with J gene TRBJ2-7; D may be TRBD1 (6 bases). Germline V gene sequence: CDR1 SEHNR, CDR2 FQNEAQ (reference sequence). V was cut by 1 base and J by 2 bases, with 12 bases left in between. This CDR3 contains 15 residues. The CDR3 here is CASSLVWAGAYEQYF. The DNA of the CDR3 is TGTGCCAGCAGCTTAGTGTGGGCAGGGGCCTACGAGCAGTACTTC.

The chain couples TRBV2 to TRBJ2-1, with 11 bases identical to TRBD2. The junction had 3 bases not matched to a gene; V was cut back by 7 bases and J by 7 bases. This CDR3 spans 13 amino acids. CDR1 is SNHLY and CDR2 is FYNNEI in the germline V gene. The CDR3 region has the DNA TGTGCCAGCATCACTAGCGGGAGTAATGAGCAGTTCTTC. Its translation: CASITSGSNEQFF.

Here the CDR3 reads CSVDQGAAETQYF. CDR3 nucleotide sequence: TGCAGCGTTGATCAGGGGGCGGCGGAGACCCAGTACTTC. V usage is TRBV29-1 and J usage is TRBJ2-5; 8 bases line up with TRBD1. CDR3 length equals 13 residues. J lost 5 bases, V lost 3 bases, and 5 bases had no gene match. Germline CDR1 reads SQVTM; CDR2 reads ANQGSEA.

Comment on this clone: The same CDR3 also results from other DNA sequences found in this sample. The rearrangement links TRBV29-1 to TRBJ2-1; 12 nucleotides match TRBD1. The V gene's germline CDR1 is SQVTM and CDR2 ANQGSEA. The V segment lost 6 bases and the J segment 7 bases; nucleotides outside the gene matches: 7. This CDR3 region has 14 residues. The CDR3 DNA is TGCAGCGTGAAGGGACAGGGGGCAAGGAATGAGCAGTTCTTC. Translation: CSVKGQGARNEQFF.

The V gene is TRBV11-2, the J gene TRBJ1-2, with D possibly TRBD1 on 5 matching bases. CDR1 is SGHAT and CDR2 is FQNNGV in the germline V gene. The CDR3 loop spans 15 amino acids. V was clipped by 4 bases and J by 2 bases, with 14 bases between them. The CDR3 DNA is TGTGCCAGCAGCTCACCCCGGCGGGACAACTATGGCTACACCTTC. Encoded protein: CASSSPRRDNYGYTF.

J is TRBJ1-1 and V is TRBV19; 9 bases are a match to TRBD1. V lost 9 bases to trimming and J lost 5 bases; unmatched junction nucleotides: 16. CDR1 and CDR2 from the germline V gene are LNHDA and SQIVND (reference sequence). This CDR3 spans 16 amino acids. The DNA of the CDR3 is TGTGCCAGCCGAAAGGGACAGGGCGTGATTGGGACTGAAGCTTTCTTT. Translation gives CASRKGQGVIGTEAFF.

The chain has TRBV2 and TRBJ2-1, with D possibly TRBD2 on 5 matching bases. Trimming took 6 bases from V and 0 from J, leaving 15 bases between them. Germline loops: CDR1 SNHLY, CDR2 FYNNEI. The CDR3 has 16 residues. CDR3 in amino acids: CASSALVGSSYNEQFF. CDR3 sequence (DNA): TGTGCCAGCAGCGCCTTGGTAGGGAGCTCCTACAATGAGCAGTTCTTC.

The V call is TRBV5-7, the J call TRBJ1-2; tentatively, D is TRBD1 (5 bases). TRBV5-7 is an ORF for which the function is uncertain. This CDR3 has 12 amino acids. V shed 5 bases and J shed 4 bases, with 9 bases lying between them. CDR3 residues: CASRAGSYGYTF. Written as DNA, the CDR3 is TGTGCCAGCAGGGCAGGGTCCTATGGCTACACCTTC.

The chain recombines TRBV4-1 with TRBJ2-1, with TRBD1 identical over 7 bases. Germline values: CDR1 MGHRA, CDR2 YSYEKL. V was clipped by 5 bases and J by 1 base; unmatched bases: 11. This CDR3 contains 17 residues. This chain's CDR3 is CASSWDPDRDSYNEQFF. CDR3 in DNA: TGCGCCAGCAGCTGGGACCCCGACAGGGATTCCTACAATGAGCAGTTCTTC.

This chain connects TRBV6-5 to TRBJ2-2; no clear D. This CDR3 has 15 amino acids. V was pared by 8 bases and J by 0 bases, with 13 bases between. In germline, CDR1 is MNHEY, CDR2 SVGAGI. The DNA for the CDR3 is TGTGCCAGCTCGTCAAGGAGTTCGAACACCGGGGAGCTGTTTTTT. Translated: CASSSRSSNTGELFF.

The chain links TRBV5-1 to TRBJ2-3; 7 bases line up with TRBD2. Losses at the gene ends were 0 bases for V and 2 bases for J; bases not matched to a gene: 3. Germline loops: CDR1 SGHRS, CDR2 YFSETQ. The CDR3 covers 15 residues. The CDR3, as DNA: TGCGCCAGCAGCTTGGGCGGGAGAGACACAGATACGCAGTATTTT. This codes for CASSLGGRDTDTQYF. Full variable domain (missing parts from reference TRBV5-1 and TRBJ2-3): KAGVTQTPRYLIKTRGQQVTLSCSPISGHRSVSWYQQTPGQGLQFLFEYFSETQRNKGNFPGRFSGRQFSNSRSEMNVSTLELGDSALYLCASSLGGRDTDTQYFGPGTRLTVL.

This chain uses TRBV13 with TRBJ1-1, with D unclear. Germline CDR1 is PRHDT and CDR2 is FYEKMQ (reference sequence). The V and J ends lost 2 bases and 0 bases respectively, with 16 bases between them. The CDR3 sequence is 17 residues long. CDR3 region: CASSLLGLAGLNTEAFF. For the CDR3, the DNA is TGTGCCAGCAGCTTATTGGGGTTGGCGGGGTTGAACACTGAAGCTTTCTTT. Drawing the rest from reference TRBV13 and TRBJ1-1, the complete variable domain is AAGVIQSPRHLIKEKRETATLKCYPIPRHDTVYWYQQGPGQDPQFLISFYEKMQSDKGSIPDRFSAQQFSDYHSELNMSSLELGDSALYFCASSLLGLAGLNTEAFFGQGTRLTVV.